A selection of T cell receptor beta chains follows, all from one sample in a study of brain metastases from non-small cell lung cancer. The table came from immunoSEQ multiplex PCR; TCRdb's copy has only in-frame clones and leaves some out. In the table there are about 1,500 clones, around 75% of which are singletons. The sample was tumor-adjacent normal tissue. The receptors stem from a donor aged 40 or over with non-small cell lung cancer. Each CDR3 is given with its conserved first and last residue. D genes are given only for firm matches. Only some rows state a clone size, as once, few, many or a class for expanded clones.

v_gene: TRBV7-9
abundance: .
d_gene: TRBD1
j_gene: TRBJ2-7
CDR3nt: TGTGCCAGCAGCTTCGGTAGTCACAGGGGCGACGAGCAGTACTTC
CDR3aa: CASSFGSHRGDEQYF

v_gene: TRBV6-5
abundance: once
d_gene: .
j_gene: TRBJ1-1
CDR3nt: TGTGCCAGCAGGACCCCGGCAGGGGCGAACACTGAAGCTTTCTTT
CDR3aa: CASRTPAGANTEAFF

v_gene: TRBV7-9
abundance: .
d_gene: .
j_gene: TRBJ1-6
CDR3nt: TGTGCCAGCAGCTTCCTCGGGGGGGGCGTCGGTTCACCCCTCCACTTT
CDR3aa: CASSFLGGGVGSPLHF

v_gene: TRBV29-1
abundance: once
d_gene: TRBD1
j_gene: TRBJ1-2
CDR3nt: TGCAGCGGGAGAACAGGGGCTAACTATGGCTATACCTTC
CDR3aa: CSGRTGANYGYTF

v_gene: TRBV18
abundance: .
d_gene: .
j_gene: TRBJ2-1
CDR3nt: TGTGCCAGCTCACCACGGGACAATGAGCAGTTCTTC
CDR3aa: CASSPRDNEQFF

v_gene: TRBV5-5
abundance: .
d_gene: TRBD1
j_gene: TRBJ2-5
CDR3nt: TGTGCCAGCAGCTTTTTTTGGGACAGGGGTTTCTTTTTTCAAGAGACCCAGTACTTC
CDR3aa: CASSFFWDRGFFFQETQYF

v_gene: TRBV19
abundance: .
d_gene: .
j_gene: TRBJ1-2
CDR3nt: TGTGCCAGTAGTATAGGGCAGGGGACTGGCGGCTACACCTTC
CDR3aa: CASSIGQGTGGYTF

v_gene: TRBV30
abundance: .
d_gene: .
j_gene: TRBJ1-2
CDR3nt: TGTGCCTGGAGTTTCGACAGGAGGTATGGCTACACCTTC
CDR3aa: CAWSFDRRYGYTF

v_gene: TRBV29-1
abundance: .
d_gene: .
j_gene: TRBJ1-2
CDR3nt: TGCAGCGTTGACTATGGCTACACCTTC
CDR3aa: CSVDYGYTF

v_gene: TRBV9
abundance: .
d_gene: TRBD1
j_gene: TRBJ2-1
CDR3nt: TGTGCCAGCAGCGTTTCCGGGACAGGGGGAAGAATCCCCTACAATGAGCAGTTCTTC
CDR3aa: CASSVSGTGGRIPYNEQFF

v_gene: TRBV3-1/TRBV3-2
abundance: .
d_gene: .
j_gene: TRBJ1-5
CDR3nt: TGTGCCAGCAGCCAAGACAGGGCAGGCAATCAGCCCCAGCATTTT
CDR3aa: CASSQDRAGNQPQHF

v_gene: TRBV28
abundance: .
d_gene: .
j_gene: TRBJ1-4
CDR3nt: TGTGCCAGCAGTCCCCTAGAGGGGGGAACTAATGAAAAACTGTTTTTT
CDR3aa: CASSPLEGGTNEKLFF

v_gene: TRBV27
abundance: .
d_gene: TRBD1
j_gene: TRBJ1-1
CDR3nt: TGTGCCAGCTTTACCCACAGGGGATCCATGAACACTGAAGCTTTCTTT
CDR3aa: CASFTHRGSMNTEAFF

v_gene: TRBV5-8
abundance: .
d_gene: .
j_gene: TRBJ1-4
CDR3nt: TGTGCCAGCAGACCACCACGGTGGAACTCAGAGGGTACTGAAAAACTGTTTTTT
CDR3aa: CASRPPRWNSEGTEKLFF

v_gene: TRBV5-1
abundance: .
d_gene: TRBD2
j_gene: TRBJ2-1
CDR3nt: TGCGCCAGCACTCCAGCGGGGGGCTACAATGAGCAGTTCTTC
CDR3aa: CASTPAGGYNEQFF

v_gene: TRBV7-2
abundance: .
d_gene: .
j_gene: TRBJ2-7
CDR3nt: TGTGCCAGCAGCTTAGGTGGGGTCTACGAGCAGTACTTC
CDR3aa: CASSLGGVYEQYF

v_gene: TRBV6-1
abundance: .
d_gene: TRBD1
j_gene: TRBJ1-6
CDR3nt: TGTGCCAGCAGTGAAGGAAGGGACAGGTCCAATTCACCCCTCCACTTT
CDR3aa: CASSEGRDRSNSPLHF

v_gene: TRBV18
abundance: .
d_gene: .
j_gene: TRBJ1-2
CDR3nt: TGTGCCAGCTCACCCGACGGTAACTATGGCTACACCTTC
CDR3aa: CASSPDGNYGYTF

v_gene: TRBV12-3/TRBV12-4
abundance: .
d_gene: .
j_gene: TRBJ1-1
CDR3nt: TGTGCCAGTGGAACAGCGAACACTGAAGCTTTCTTT
CDR3aa: CASGTANTEAFF

v_gene: TRBV5-6
abundance: .
d_gene: .
j_gene: TRBJ2-5
CDR3nt: TGTGCCAGCAGCTTGGGATTCTTCAGGGAGACCCAGTACTTC
CDR3aa: CASSLGFFRETQYF

v_gene: TRBV18
abundance: .
d_gene: .
j_gene: TRBJ1-5
CDR3nt: TGTGCCAGCTCACCAAATGAGGGCTGGATAAATCAGCCCCAGCATTTT
CDR3aa: CASSPNEGWINQPQHF

v_gene: TRBV5-5
abundance: few
d_gene: .
j_gene: TRBJ1-2
CDR3nt: TGTGCCAGCAGCCCCGGACAGACAACTAACTATGGCTACACCTTC
CDR3aa: CASSPGQTTNYGYTF

v_gene: TRBV19
abundance: once
d_gene: TRBD2
j_gene: TRBJ2-1
CDR3nt: TGTGCCAGTAGCGGGGGGAATCTCAATGAGCAGTTCTTC
CDR3aa: CASSGGNLNEQFF

v_gene: TRBV14
abundance: .
d_gene: TRBD2
j_gene: TRBJ2-3
CDR3nt: TGTGCCAGCAGCCAAGTCGGTGGGCTAGCGGGGGGAGATACGCAGTATTTT
CDR3aa: CASSQVGGLAGGDTQYF

v_gene: TRBV6-5
abundance: once
d_gene: TRBD1
j_gene: TRBJ1-2
CDR3nt: TGTGCCAGCAGGAGGGACAGGGGTAGTGGGGGCTACACCTTC
CDR3aa: CASRRDRGSGGYTF

v_gene: TRBV2
abundance: .
d_gene: .
j_gene: TRBJ1-1
CDR3nt: TGTGCCAGCAGGGGCCTTGAAGCTTTCTTT
CDR3aa: CASRGLEAFF

v_gene: TRBV6-2/TRBV6-3
abundance: once
d_gene: .
j_gene: TRBJ1-5
CDR3nt: TGTGCCAGCAGTTACCCCCCGGACGGTAACAATCAGCCCCAGCATTTT
CDR3aa: CASSYPPDGNNQPQHF

v_gene: TRBV25-1
abundance: .
d_gene: .
j_gene: TRBJ2-7
CDR3nt: TGTGCCAGCAGTGGCTGGGACCCAACCAGGTACGAGCAGTACTTC
CDR3aa: CASSGWDPTRYEQYF

v_gene: TRBV3-1/TRBV3-2
abundance: .
d_gene: .
j_gene: TRBJ2-7
CDR3nt: TGTGCCAGCAGCCAAGATCTTGAGGGGTTATCCCCCTACTACGAGCAGTACTTC
CDR3aa: CASSQDLEGLSPYYEQYF

v_gene: TRBV29-1
abundance: .
d_gene: .
j_gene: TRBJ2-5
CDR3nt: TGCAGCGTGCTCGGGGAAGGTGACCAAGAGACCCAGTACTTC
CDR3aa: CSVLGEGDQETQYF

v_gene: TRBV5-4
abundance: once
d_gene: TRBD2
j_gene: TRBJ2-3
CDR3nt: TGTGCCAGCCGAGCTCTAGCGGGGGGAGGTGATACGCAGTATTTT
CDR3aa: CASRALAGGGDTQYF

v_gene: TRBV20-1
abundance: .
d_gene: .
j_gene: TRBJ1-1
CDR3nt: TGCAGTGCTAGTGGAGATCCCAACACTGAAGCTTTCTTT
CDR3aa: CSASGDPNTEAFF